A single sample gave rise to the 20 T cell receptor beta chains below, sequenced in a study of blood T cell repertoires in COVID-19. Profiled with immunoSEQ multiplex PCR; TCRdb holds only in-frame clones, not every one. The data hold some 270,000 clones, with 75% to 90% observed a single time. The specimen sequenced was PBMCs or T cells enriched from blood (not recorded which). Receptors originate from a woman between 35 and 50 years old who had recovered from COVID-19.

The CDR3 DNA sequence: TGCGCCAGCAGCCAAGGGGGTCCCAGGGGGCCTGCCAAAAACATTCAGTACTTC. Translated: CASSQGGPRGPAKNIQYF. The chain has TRBV4-1 and TRBJ2-4; TRBD1 matches 8 bases. Looked up from germline, CDR1 is MGHRA and CDR2 is YSYEKL. This CDR3 region has 18 residues. V shed 1 base and J 1 base; nucleotides not matched to a gene: 9.

J is TRBJ1-4 and V is TRBV18, with D hard to call. Germline loops: CDR1 KGHSH, CDR2 LQKENI. V was cut by 1 base and J by 13 bases, with 16 bases left in between. The CDR3 runs 14 residues. The CDR3: CASSPLGGGEGLFF. As DNA, the CDR3 is TGTGCCAGCTCACCACTGGGAGGAGGAGAAGGACTGTTTTTT.

The rearrangement joins TRBV19 to TRBJ1-2, with 8 nucleotides matching TRBD1. The CDR3 extends over 13 amino acids. CDR1 is LNHDA and CDR2 is SQIVND in the germline V gene (reference sequence). Trimming removed 7 bases from V and 3 bases from J; junction bases left unmatched: 4. DNA for the CDR3: TGTGCCAGTACCGCGGACAGGGACTATGGCTACACCTTC. It translates to CASTADRDYGYTF.

The chain recombines TRBV29-1 with TRBJ2-7; 9 bases line up with TRBD2. Looked up from germline, CDR1 is SQVTM and CDR2 is ANQGSEA. V lost 0 bases and J lost 6; bases outside the gene matches: 6. This CDR3 has 14 amino acids. This CDR3 reads CSVEDPGLAGEQYF. The CDR3 bases are TGCAGCGTTGAAGACCCGGGACTAGCAGGCGAGCAGTACTTC.

The chain couples TRBV30 to TRBJ1-2, with TRBD1 identical over 10 bases. V gave up 7 bases and J gave up 5 bases; unmatched junction bases: 10. CDR3 size: 14 residues. Germline values: CDR1 GTSNPN, CDR2 SVGIG (reference sequence). The DNA for the CDR3 is TGTGCCTCGGAGGAGGGACAGGGGCTTTATGGCTACACCTTC. It translates to CASEEGQGLYGYTF. Full variable domain (outside the CDR3, taken from reference TRBV30 and TRBJ1-2): SQTIHQWPATLVQPVGSPLSLECTVEGTSNPNLYWYRQAAGRGLQLLFYSVGIGQISSEVPQNLSASRPQDRQFILSSKKLLLSDSGFYLCASEEGQGLYGYTFGSGTRLTVV.

The rearrangement links TRBV30 to TRBJ1-2, with D unresolved. Germline CDR1 is GTSNPN and CDR2 is SVGIG (reference sequence). There are 13 residues in the CDR3. V was trimmed by 0 bases and J by 7 bases, leaving 12 bases between them. For the CDR3, the DNA is TGTGCCTGGAGTGTCCACCTCCGAGGTGGCTACACCTTC. Amino acid sequence: CAWSVHLRGGYTF. Full variable domain (rest looked up from reference TRBV30 and TRBJ1-2): SQTIHQWPATLVQPVGSPLSLECTVEGTSNPNLYWYRQAAGRGLQLLFYSVGIGQISSEVPQNLSASRPQDRQFILSSKKLLLSDSGFYLCAWSVHLRGGYTFGSGTRLTVV.

The chain uses TRBV11-2 and TRBJ1-3; 7 bases align to TRBD1. Looked up from germline, CDR1 is SGHAT and CDR2 is FQNNGV. The ends lost 4 bases at V and 10 bases at J; junction bases unmatched: 10. The CDR3 contains 14 residues. CDR3 DNA sequence: TGTGCCAGCAGCTCCGGGACAGAACGGATAACCATATATTTT. It specifies CASSSGTERITIYF.

For this clone: The junction shows a germline mismatch at one end, possibly a read error. The chain joins TRBV7-7 to TRBJ2-3; 7 positions agree with TRBD1. The germline V gene has CDR1 SSHAT and CDR2 FNYEAQ (reference sequence). The CDR3 is 14 amino acids. The CDR3 reads CASSLGQATDTQYF. The CDR3 DNA reads TGTGCTAGCAGCTTAGGACAGGCCACAGATACGCAGTATTTT.

The chain recombines TRBV4-3 with TRBJ2-1; 9 positions agree with TRBD2. The CDR3 has 16 amino acids. CDR1 and CDR2 from the germline V gene are LGHNA and YSLEER. J was trimmed by 0 bases and V by 3 bases; bases with no gene match: 3. The CDR3 region is CASSHLAGTSYNEQFF. Written as DNA, the CDR3 is TGCGCCAGCAGCCACCTAGCGGGAACCTCCTACAATGAGCAGTTCTTC.

Notes on this clone: This sample includes further DNA sequences coding for the same CDR3. V and J are TRBV9 and TRBJ2-6; D is unresolved. Germline values: CDR1 SGDLS, CDR2 YYNGEE. This CDR3 has 15 residues. V lost 2 bases to trimming and J lost 0 bases, with 6 bases between them. The CDR3 nucleotides read TGTGCCAGCAGCGTTACGGGCTCTGGGGCCAACGTCCTGACTTTC. Protein: CASSVTGSGANVLTF.

V gene TRBV29-1 combines with J gene TRBJ1-1; D ambiguous. CDR3 length: 12 amino acids. Deletions cut 7 bases from V and 1 base from J, with 10 bases between. The germline gives CDR1 SQVTM, CDR2 ANQGSEA. The CDR3 protein is CSGLRENTEAFF. The CDR3 region has the DNA TGCAGCGGGTTGAGGGAGAACACTGAAGCTTTCTTT.

The V gene is TRBV18, the J gene TRBJ1-2, with TRBD1 matching over 7 bases. CDR1 KGHSH and CDR2 LQKENI come from the germline V gene. V lost 5 bases and J lost 9; bases outside the gene matches: 9. This CDR3 is built from 13 residues. The CDR3 reads CASSGQEVMRYTF. The CDR3 DNA reads as TGTGCCAGCTCAGGACAGGAGGTTATGCGCTACACCTTC.

The gene calls are TRBV5-1 and TRBJ2-7, with D perhaps matching TRBD1 (5 bases). Trimming took off 0 bases at V and 3 bases at J, with 10 bases between the two ends. Germline V CDR1 and CDR2: SGHRS, YFSETQ. The length of the CDR3 is 14 residues. CDR3 loop: CASSLAGPRYEQYF. The CDR3 nucleotides are TGCGCCAGCAGCTTGGCAGGGCCCCGCTACGAGCAGTACTTC.

The chain is built from TRBV30 and TRBJ1-5, with TRBD1 as a possible D gene (6 bases). Per germline, CDR1 GTSNPN and CDR2 SVGIG (reference sequence). V dropped 0 bases and J dropped 2 bases, with 8 bases sitting between them. The CDR3 sequence is 14 residues long. CDR3 sequence: CAWSVAGGNQPQHF. In DNA form, the CDR3 reads TGTGCCTGGAGTGTGGCAGGGGGCAATCAGCCCCAGCATTTT. Supplemented by reference TRBV30 and TRBJ1-5, the full variable domain reads SQTIHQWPATLVQPVGSPLSLECTVEGTSNPNLYWYRQAAGRGLQLLFYSVGIGQISSEVPQNLSASRPQDRQFILSSKKLLLSDSGFYLCAWSVAGGNQPQHFGDGTRLSIL.

The chain recombines TRBV5-6 with TRBJ1-2; TRBD1 matches at 7 bases. Per germline, CDR1 SGHDT and CDR2 YYEEEE. This CDR3 contains 16 residues. The trim removed 2 bases at V and 2 bases at J, leaving 9 bases unmatched. The CDR3 loop is CASSFRGGLPNYGYTF. DNA for the CDR3: TGTGCCAGCAGCTTCAGAGGGGGCCTACCCAACTATGGCTACACCTTC.

The rearrangement links TRBV4-2 to TRBJ2-5; TRBD1 aligns across 9 bases. V dropped 0 bases and J dropped 6; count of bases not matched to a gene: 8. Per germline, CDR1 LGHNA and CDR2 YNFKEQ. The CDR3 extends over 16 amino acids. DNA of the CDR3: TGTGCCAGCAGCCAAGATCGGACAGGGGTGGTGAAGACCCAGTACTTC. Protein product: CASSQDRTGVVKTQYF.

The chain has TRBV6-5 and TRBJ1-5, with D possibly TRBD1 on 6 matching bases. Trimming took off 4 bases at V and 5 bases at J, with 9 bases between the two ends. The germline V gene has CDR1 MNHEY and CDR2 SVGAGI. The CDR3 loop spans 13 amino acids. CDR3 amino acids: CASSSSGDQPQHF. The DNA for the CDR3 is TGTGCCAGCAGTTCATCAGGGGATCAGCCCCAGCATTTT.

The chain is built from TRBV24-1 and TRBJ2-1, with 10 bases aligning to TRBD2. Germline loops: CDR1 KGHDR, CDR2 SFDVKD. The CDR3 sequence is 17 residues long. The V gene end was trimmed by 3 bases and the J gene end by 1 base; junction bases not matched to a gene: 5. In DNA, the CDR3 is TGTGCCACCAGTGATGGGGCTAGCGGGAGATCCTACAATGAGCAGTTCTTC. It codes for CATSDGASGRSYNEQFF.

On this clone: The junction and the germline gene differ at one end; a read error may be behind it. The J gene is TRBJ2-5, the V gene TRBV6-2 or TRBV6-3, with TRBD1 identical over 11 bases. The CDR3 runs 14 residues. The germline V gene encodes CDR1 MNHEY and CDR2 SVGEGT. The CDR3 protein is CASSPRRGQGERNF. In DNA form, the CDR3 reads TGTGCCAGCAGTCCCAGACGGGGACAGGGGGAGAGAAACTTC.

V and J are TRBV27 and TRBJ2-6; 8 positions match TRBD1. In germline, CDR1 is MNHEY, CDR2 SMNVEV (reference sequence). Trimming at V came to 3 bases and at J to 1 base, leaving 8 bases not matched to a gene. This CDR3 has 18 amino acids. The CDR3 sequence is CASSFYGTGSSGANVLTF. The CDR3 region has the DNA TGTGCCAGCAGTTTTTACGGGACAGGTTCATCTGGGGCCAACGTCCTGACTTTC.